This is a list of T cell receptor beta chains from one sample in a study of Graves' ophthalmopathy and Graves' hyperthyroidism. TCRdb reprocessed the multiplex PCR reads with MiXCR, giving one entry per CDR3 protein. The top ten hold about 4.1% of the sample, which has approximately 540,000 distinct CDR3 sequences, about 35% seen once. Material for sequencing was peripheral blood or thyroid tissue (not recorded which). The receptors shown here come from an adult man with Graves' hyperthyroidism. CDR3s include the opening cysteine and the closing phenylalanine or tryptophan. A D gene is named only where the DNA matches it firmly. Only part of the rows carry a size: once, few, many, or a class if the clone is expanded.

TRBV5-1,NA,TRBJ2-6,NA,CASSFGMGAGANVLTF,TGCGCCAGCAGCTTCGGTATGGGGGCCGGGGCCAACGTCCTGACTTTC
TRBV29-1,NA,TRBJ2-7,many,CSVVDNSYEQYF,TGCAGCGTCGTGGATAATTCCTACGAGCAGTACTTC
TRBV7-6,NA,TRBJ2-5,many,CASSLLGLTSETQYF,TGTGCCAGCAGCTTATTAGGACTAACCAGTGAGACCCAGTACTTC
TRBV20-1,NA,TRBJ2-5,many,CSAGVPGQETQYF,TGCAGTGCGGGAGTCCCCGGCCAGGAGACCCAGTACTTC
TRBV2,NA,TRBJ1-5,many,CASRTQSGNQPQHF,TGTGCCAGCAGAACTCAAAGTGGCAATCAGCCCCAGCATTTT
TRBV10-2,NA,TRBJ2-5,NA,CASRGGPQETQYF,TGCGCCAGCAGGGGGGGGCCGCAAGAGACCCAGTACTTC
TRBV2,NA,TRBJ1-1,many,CASSEVGGITEAFF,TGTGCCAGCAGTGAAGTCGGGGGAATCACTGAAGCTTTCTTT
TRBV5-8,NA,TRBJ2-7,many,CASTTDGTYEQYF,TGTGCCAGCACCACGGACGGGACCTACGAGCAGTACTTC
TRBV2,TRBD1,TRBJ1-6,few,CASRSGTGGGSPLHF,TGTGCCAGCAGGTCCGGGACAGGGGGCGGTTCACCCCTCCACTTT
TRBV29-1,NA,TRBJ2-1,NA,CSGEFWDNEQFF,TGCAGCGGAGAGTTCTGGGACAATGAGCAGTTCTTC
TRBV28,NA,TRBJ1-2,many,CASSPGHGYTF,TGTGCCAGCAGCCCCGGGCACGGCTACACCTTC
TRBV5-1,TRBD2,TRBJ2-5,NA,CASSPGTSGGANQETQYF,TGCGCCAGCAGCCCTGGGACTAGCGGGGGGGCGAACCAAGAGACCCAGTACTTC
TRBV10-3,TRBD2,TRBJ2-2,NA,CAISVSGRFGTGELFF,TGTGCCATCAGCGTTAGCGGGAGATTCGGCACCGGGGAGCTGTTTTTT
TRBV20-1,NA,TRBJ2-3,few,CSAIQGESTDTQYF,TGCAGTGCAATTCAGGGAGAGAGCACAGATACGCAGTATTTT
TRBV5-4,NA,TRBJ2-5,many,CASSPRGGGGETQYF,TGTGCCAGCAGCCCCCGAGGGGGAGGCGGAGAGACCCAGTACTTC
TRBV12-5,NA,TRBJ2-7,few,CASGLTVSYEQYF,TGTGCTAGTGGCCTGACCGTATCCTACGAGCAGTACTTC
TRBV7-2,TRBD2,TRBJ2-1,NA,CDSSLYPPGAIAGGYNEQFF,TGTGACAGCAGCTTATATCCCCCCGGGGCTATAGCGGGGGGCTACAATGAGCAGTTCTTC
TRBV29-1,TRBD1,TRBJ1-1,NA,CAWIGQGLNTEAFF,TGTGCCTGGATCGGACAGGGTCTGAACACTGAAGCTTTCTTT
TRBV2,NA,TRBJ1-1,NA,CASNRQRNTEAFF,TGTGCCAGCAACCGACAGAGGAACACTGAAGCTTTCTTT
TRBV9,TRBD1,TRBJ2-3,NA,CASSPRQGSTDTQYF,TGTGCCAGCAGCCCCCGACAGGGAAGCACAGATACGCAGTATTTT
TRBV10-3,NA,TRBJ1-6,many,CAISELPKGGNSPLHF,TGTGCCATCAGTGAACTACCTAAGGGGGGTAATTCACCCCTCCACTTT
TRBV11-2,TRBD2,TRBJ2-5,NA,CASSSPIAGVQETQYF,TGTGCCAGCAGCTCCCCCATAGCGGGAGTCCAAGAGACCCAGTACTTC
TRBV19,TRBD1,TRBJ1-6,NA,CASSRDRVHSPLHF,TGTGCCAGTAGCCGAGACAGGGTTCATTCACCCCTCCACTTT
TRBV12-3/TRBV12-4,NA,TRBJ1-4,once,CASSRGPEGKLFF,TGTGCCAGCAGCCGTGGACCTGAGGGAAAACTGTTTTTT
TRBV28,TRBD1,TRBJ1-2,few,CASKLGGQGLGYTF,TGTGCCAGCAAATTAGGAGGACAGGGGCTTGGCTACACCTTC
TRBV20-1,TRBD2,TRBJ2-1,few,CSARGDLAGGGEQFF,TGCAGTGCTAGAGGGGACCTAGCGGGAGGTGGTGAGCAGTTCTTC
TRBV7-8,NA,TRBJ1-6,NA,CAWRVPVAYNSPLHF,TGTGCCTGGAGGGTCCCGGTGGCCTATAATTCACCCCTCCACTTT
TRBV13,TRBD1,TRBJ1-2,NA,CASSLGGQGVEGGYTF,TGTGCCAGCAGCTTAGGGGGACAGGGGGTCGAAGGCGGCTACACCTTC
TRBV29-1,NA,TRBJ1-2,NA,CSVAREIGIGGYTF,TGCAGCGTTGCAAGGGAGATAGGAATTGGGGGCTACACCTTC
TRBV20-1,TRBD2,TRBJ2-7,NA,CSARGLAGGREQYF,TGCAGTGCTAGGGGACTAGCGGGGGGGCGCGAGCAGTACTTC
TRBV20-1,NA,TRBJ2-7,NA,CSVKRGSYNEQYF,TGCAGTGTAAAACGGGGCTCCTACAATGAGCAGTACTTC
TRBV11-1,NA,TRBJ1-2,many,CASSLQGNYGYTF,TGTGCCAGCAGCTTACAGGGGAACTATGGCTACACCTTC
TRBV29-1,NA,TRBJ1-2,many,CSVLRGDYGYTF,TGCAGCGTTCTGAGGGGAGACTATGGCTACACCTTC
TRBV24-1,TRBD2,TRBJ2-3,many,CATSAQGLEVDTQYF,TGTGCCACCAGTGCCCAGGGACTAGAAGTGGATACGCAGTATTTT
TRBV6-1,NA,TRBJ2-5,many,CASSERRETQYF,TGTGCCAGCAGTGAAAGGCGGGAGACCCAGTACTTC
TRBV4-1,NA,TRBJ1-1,NA,CASSQHRSGRTEAFF,TGCGCCAGCAGCCAACACCGGTCGGGGAGAACTGAAGCTTTCTTT
TRBV6-5,NA,TRBJ1-1,many,CASSYSKNTEAFF,TGTGCCAGCAGTTACTCGAAGAACACTGAAGCTTTCTTT
TRBV29-1,NA,TRBJ1-1,many,CSAEVGGGTEAFF,TGCAGCGCCGAGGTGGGGGGGGGCACTGAAGCTTTCTTT
TRBV19,NA,TRBJ1-3,NA,CASRFTAISGNTIYF,TGTGCCAGCCGCTTCACTGCGATCTCTGGAAACACCATATATTTT
TRBV10-2,NA,TRBJ2-5,NA,CASSESTSRAQYF,TGCGCCAGCAGTGAGTCGACGTCCCGAGCCCAGTACTTC
TRBV4-2,TRBD1,TRBJ1-2,many,CASSQDPEDRGIFGYTF,TGTGCCAGCAGCCAAGATCCGGAGGACAGGGGGATTTTTGGCTACACCTTC
TRBV20-1,NA,TRBJ2-6,few,CSAIWPGANVLTF,TGCAGTGCTATATGGCCTGGGGCCAACGTCCTGACTTTC
TRBV20-1,TRBD1,TRBJ2-7,NA,CSASYGTGGSYEQYF,TGCAGTGCTAGTTACGGGACAGGGGGCTCCTACGAGCAGTACTTC
TRBV29-1,NA,TRBJ1-6,NA,CSVETDYNSPLHF,TGCAGCGTTGAGACGGACTACAATTCACCCCTCCACTTT
TRBV5-8,NA,TRBJ2-7,many,CASSLAVSRDYEQYF,TGTGCCAGCAGCTTGGCCGTTTCGCGAGACTACGAGCAGTACTTC
TRBV24-1,TRBD1,TRBJ1-1,NA,CANRGLNTEAFF,TGTGCCAACAGGGGACTGAACACTGAAGCTTTCTTT
TRBV7-9,NA,TRBJ2-5,once,CASSHPGFVETQYF,TGTGCCAGCAGCCACCCAGGGTTTGTGGAGACCCAGTACTTC
TRBV7-3,TRBD1,TRBJ1-4,many,CASSQTGTGNEKLFF,TGTGCCAGCAGCCAAACGGGGACAGGGAATGAAAAACTGTTTTTT
TRBV25-1,NA,TRBJ2-1,few,CASSEVGNEQFF,TGTGCCAGCAGTGAGGTAGGGAATGAGCAGTTCTTC
TRBV29-1,TRBD1,TRBJ1-4,many,CSATGDNEKLFF,TGCAGCGCGACAGGGGATAATGAAAAACTGTTTTTT
TRBV7-9,NA,TRBJ2-5,NA,CASRGGRRETQYF,TGTGCCAGCAGGGGGGGGCGACGAGAGACCCAGTACTTC
TRBV29-1,NA,TRBJ2-7,NA,CSVVERNSYEQYF,TGCAGCGTTGTGGAACGGAACTCCTACGAGCAGTACTTC
TRBV7-9,NA,TRBJ2-7,many,CASSWPGGSYEQYF,TGTGCCAGCAGTTGGCCCGGGGGATCCTACGAGCAGTACTTC